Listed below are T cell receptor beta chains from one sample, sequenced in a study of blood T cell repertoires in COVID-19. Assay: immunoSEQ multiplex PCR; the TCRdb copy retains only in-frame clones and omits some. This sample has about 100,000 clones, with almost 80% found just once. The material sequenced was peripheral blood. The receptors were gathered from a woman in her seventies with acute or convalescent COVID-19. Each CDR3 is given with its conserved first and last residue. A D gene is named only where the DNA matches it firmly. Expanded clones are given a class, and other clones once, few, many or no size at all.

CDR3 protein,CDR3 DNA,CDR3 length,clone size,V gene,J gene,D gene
CASSQDRFNYGYTF,TGCGCCAGCAGCCAGGACAGGTTTAACTATGGCTACACCTTC,14,.,TRBV4-3,TRBJ1-2,TRBD1
CASDTFQGANYGYTF,TGTGCCAGCGACACATTCCAGGGGGCAAATTATGGCTACACCTTC,15,.,TRBV28,TRBJ1-2,TRBD1
CASSPRDRDLRGYTF,TGTGCCAGCTCCCCGCGGGACAGGGATCTTCGTGGCTACACCTTC,15,.,TRBV18,TRBJ1-2,TRBD1
CASSLERVRVNEQFF,TGTGCCAGCAGCTTAGAGCGGGTCCGTGTCAATGAGCAGTTCTTC,15,few,TRBV7-3,TRBJ2-1,.
CASTQRGTQYF,TGTGCCAGCACTCAACGGGGTACGCAGTATTTT,11,.,TRBV28,TRBJ2-3,.
CASSPPGGRNTEAFF,TGTGCCAGCAGTCCCCCCGGGGGGCGTAACACTGAAGCTTTCTTT,15,.,TRBV28,TRBJ1-1,.
CASLQLQGGYGYTF,TGTGCCAGCCTACAATTACAGGGGGGTTATGGCTACACCTTC,14,.,TRBV6-5,TRBJ1-2,TRBD1
CASSQDRGYGYTF,TGCGCCAGCAGCCAAGATAGGGGGTATGGCTACACCTTC,13,.,TRBV4-3,TRBJ1-2,.
CASSLDWTGYGYTF,TGTGCCAGCAGCTTAGACTGGACAGGGTACGGCTACACCTTC,14,once,TRBV7-2,TRBJ1-2,TRBD1
CASSTLAGAFYEQYF,TGTGCCAGCAGTACCTTAGCGGGGGCTTTCTACGAGCAGTACTTC,15,.,TRBV5-4,TRBJ2-7,TRBD2
CASNLPGREGFEAFF,TGTGCCAGCAACCTTCCGGGACGGGAGGGTTTTGAAGCTTTCTTT,15,.,TRBV7-9,TRBJ1-1,.
CASSQGGGSGELFF,TGTGCCAGCAGCCAAGGAGGGGGCAGCGGGGAGCTGTTTTTT,14,.,TRBV3-1/TRBV3-2,TRBJ2-2,TRBD1
CASSQGQYEQYF,TGTGCCAGTTCTCAGGGGCAATACGAGCAGTACTTC,12,.,TRBV19,TRBJ2-7,.
CASSSRSGGNTIYF,TGTGCCAGCAGCTCCCGGTCGGGGGGAAACACCATATATTTT,14,few,TRBV7-8,TRBJ1-3,.
CASSLMPGGEGNSPLHF,TGCGCCAGCAGCTTGATGCCAGGCGGGGAGGGGAACTCACCCCTCCACTTT,17,.,TRBV5-1,TRBJ1-6,.
CASSLDQMNTEAFF,TGTGCCAGCAGCTTAGATCAGATGAACACTGAAGCTTTCTTT,14,.,TRBV7-2,TRBJ1-1,.
CSASPVTGTRGVQPQHF,TGCAGTGCTAGTCCTGTGACCGGGACAAGGGGAGTTCAGCCCCAGCATTTT,17,.,TRBV20-1,TRBJ1-5,.
CASSQGIGASTDTQYF,TGTGCCAGCAGCCAAGGAATAGGGGCTAGCACAGATACGCAGTATTTT,16,.,TRBV11-3,TRBJ2-3,.
CASSLDRVGRNTIYF,TGTGCCAGCAGCTTAGACAGGGTTGGAAGAAACACCATATATTTT,15,few,TRBV7-2,TRBJ1-3,.
CASSRTGGNTEAFF,TGTGCCAGCAGCCGGACAGGGGGAAACACTGAAGCTTTCTTT,14,.,TRBV6-2/TRBV6-3,TRBJ1-1,TRBD1
CASKQALSNQPQHF,TGTGCCAGCAAACAGGCGCTTAGCAATCAGCCCCAGCATTTT,14,once,TRBV2,TRBJ1-5,.
CASRDGTVNGYTF,TGTGCCAGCAGGGACGGGACAGTAAACGGCTACACCTTC,13,.,TRBV6-6,TRBJ1-2,TRBD1
CASSALAGGLGTDTQYF,TGTGCCAGCAGTGCTCTAGCGGGGGGGCTCGGAACAGATACGCAGTATTTT,17,.,TRBV6-1,TRBJ2-3,TRBD2
CSVVRHNYGYTF,TGCAGCGTTGTAAGACATAACTATGGCTACACCTTC,12,few,TRBV29-1,TRBJ1-2,.
CASSPGAVLPYGYTF,TGTGCCAGCAGTCCAGGGGCCGTATTACCGTATGGCTACACCTTC,15,.,TRBV28,TRBJ1-2,.
CASNNGGSYNEKLFF,TGTGCCAGTAATAATGGGGGCTCCTATAATGAAAAACTGTTTTTT,15,.,TRBV19,TRBJ1-4,.
CSGSGTGNTGELFF,TGCAGCGGTTCCGGGACAGGGAACACCGGGGAGCTGTTTTTT,14,.,TRBV29-1,TRBJ2-2,TRBD1
CASSQEHQANTEAFF,TGTGCCAGCAGCCAAGAACACCAGGCGAACACTGAAGCTTTCTTT,15,.,TRBV3-1/TRBV3-2,TRBJ1-1,.
CASSPPGGLPSNQPQHF,TGTGCCAGCTCACCACCGGGGGGGCTGCCAAGTAATCAGCCCCAGCATTTT,17,.,TRBV18,TRBJ1-5,.
CASSLLAGGTYEQYF,TGTGCCAGCAGTCTTCTAGCGGGGGGTACCTACGAGCAGTACTTC,15,.,TRBV2,TRBJ2-7,TRBD2
CASRRGTTEAFF,TGTGCCAGCAGACGGGGGACCACTGAAGCTTTCTTT,12,.,TRBV6-5,TRBJ1-1,.
CASSYSTGSHGYTF,TGTGCCAGCAGTTACTCGACAGGGAGCCATGGCTACACCTTC,14,.,TRBV6-5,TRBJ1-2,TRBD1
CASSLVGGYNEQFF,TGTGCCAGCAGCTTAGTAGGAGGGTACAATGAGCAGTTCTTC,14,.,TRBV7-2,TRBJ2-1,.
CASSSPFGTGDIRDEQFF,TGTGCCAGTAGTTCACCATTTGGGACAGGGGATATACGTGATGAGCAGTTCTTC,18,.,TRBV19,TRBJ2-1,TRBD1
CASSNRALNTEAFF,TGTGCCAGTAGTAACAGGGCCCTGAACACTGAAGCTTTCTTT,14,.,TRBV19,TRBJ1-1,.
CASSAGVYGYTF,TGTGCCAGCAGTGCAGGGGTCTATGGCTACACCTTC,12,.,TRBV12-3/TRBV12-4,TRBJ1-2,.
CASSQEPGIAGSGNTIYF,TGCGCCAGCAGCCAAGAACCCGGGATAGCGGGCTCTGGAAACACCATATATTTT,18,.,TRBV4-1,TRBJ1-3,.
CASSTTGQFYNEQFF,TGTGCCAGTAGTACAACAGGGCAGTTTTACAATGAGCAGTTCTTC,15,.,TRBV19,TRBJ2-1,.